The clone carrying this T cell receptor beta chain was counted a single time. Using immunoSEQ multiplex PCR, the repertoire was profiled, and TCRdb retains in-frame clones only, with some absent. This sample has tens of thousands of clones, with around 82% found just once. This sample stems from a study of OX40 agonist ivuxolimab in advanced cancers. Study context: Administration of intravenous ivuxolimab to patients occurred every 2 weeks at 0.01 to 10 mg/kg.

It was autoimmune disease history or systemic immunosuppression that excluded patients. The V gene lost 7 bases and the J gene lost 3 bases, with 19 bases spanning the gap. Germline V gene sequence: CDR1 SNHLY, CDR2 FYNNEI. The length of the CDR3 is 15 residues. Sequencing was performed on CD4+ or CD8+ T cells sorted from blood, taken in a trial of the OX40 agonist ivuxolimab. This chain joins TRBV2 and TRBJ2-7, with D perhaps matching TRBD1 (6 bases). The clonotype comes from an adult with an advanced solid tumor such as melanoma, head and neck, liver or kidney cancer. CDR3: CASKETGTRGYEQYF. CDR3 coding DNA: TGTGCCAGCAAAGAAACCGGGACAAGGGGCTACGAGCAGTACTTC.